Presented here are 27 T cell receptor beta chains from one specimen sequenced in a study of blood T cell repertoires in COVID-19. TCRdb keeps only in-frame clones here, not all; method: immunoSEQ multiplex PCR. The data contain 150,000 to 160,000 clones, less than 90% of them seen just once; the ten biggest clones take up more than 2%. What was sequenced was peripheral blood. All receptors come from a woman in her 70s with acute or convalescent COVID-19.

V usage is TRBV7-9 and J usage is TRBJ2-3; 9 bases fit TRBD2. The CDR3 loop spans 15 amino acids. The V segment lost 5 bases and the J segment 1 base; nucleotides outside the gene matches: 4. Per the germline V gene, CDR1 is SEHNR and CDR2 is FQNEAQ (reference sequence). As DNA, the CDR3 is TGTGCCAGCAGCACTCAGCGGGGGGGCACAGATACGCAGTATTTT. Protein sequence: CASSTQRGGTDTQYF.

The chain links TRBV14 to TRBJ2-7; TRBD2 matches at 11 bases. The CDR3 sequence is 17 residues long. Per the germline V gene, CDR1 is SGHDN and CDR2 is FVKESK. V lost 1 base, J lost 7 bases, and 12 bases stayed unmatched. This chain's CDR3 is CASSQALAGGPWLEQYV. CDR3 sequence (DNA): TGTGCCAGCAGCCAAGCGCTAGCGGGGGGACCTTGGTTGGAGCAGTACGTC.

This clone appeared once. The chain employs TRBV28 and TRBJ1-2; 7 bases agree with TRBD1. This CDR3 spans 13 amino acids. The V and J ends lost 8 bases and 4 bases, in that order; junction bases with no gene match: 7. The germline gives CDR1 MDHEN, CDR2 SYDVKM. CDR3 loop: CASRQGKSYGYTF. In nucleotides, the CDR3 is TGTGCCAGCCGACAGGGAAAGAGCTATGGCTACACCTTC.

V is TRBV2 and J is TRBJ1-5; D remains unclear. Germline V gives CDR1 SNHLY, CDR2 FYNNEI. V lost 1 base to trimming and J lost 4 bases, with 8 bases between them. This CDR3 contains 14 residues. The CDR3 sequence is CASSEVTANQPQHF. The CDR3 DNA sequence: TGTGCCAGCAGTGAAGTAACAGCTAATCAGCCCCAGCATTTT.

The chain couples TRBV10-3 to TRBJ1-5; D perhaps matches TRBD1 (6 bases). The CDR3 runs 13 residues. Trimming cost V 7 bases and J 4 bases, with 11 bases left between them. In germline, CDR1 is ENHRY, CDR2 SYGVKD. The CDR3 DNA reads TGTGCCATCACTTCAGGGGCGAATCAGCCCCAGCATTTT. Translating gives CAITSGANQPQHF.

In its sample, this clone was seen a few times. The chain is built from TRBV6-2 or TRBV6-3 and TRBJ1-3; TRBD1 agrees at 10 bases. The CDR3 has 15 residues. V trimming: 5 bases; J trimming: 3 bases; junction bases outside the gene matches: 4. The germline CDR1 and CDR2 sequences are MNHEY and SVGEGT. CDR3 sequence: CASSTRTGGGNTIYF. CDR3 coding DNA: TGTGCCAGCAGTACCCGGACAGGGGGTGGAAACACCATATATTTT.

This clone was seen once. The rearrangement uses TRBV6-5 and TRBJ2-7, with D possibly matching TRBD1 (5 bases). The CDR3 length is 15 residues. V lost 2 bases and J lost 0, with 11 bases in between. The germline CDR1 and CDR2 sequences are MNHEY and SVGAGI. This CDR3 reads CASSYTGPSSYEQYV. For the CDR3, the DNA is TGTGCCAGCAGTTACACAGGCCCAAGCTCCTACGAGCAGTACGTC.

The chain is built from TRBV7-2 and TRBJ2-3; 8 bases map to TRBD1. With V trimmed by 0 bases and J by 7 bases, 12 bases remained unmatched. CDR1 and CDR2 from the germline V gene are SGHTA and FQGNSA. The CDR3 covers 17 residues. The CDR3 loop reads CASSLAGRDRPPNTQYF. The CDR3 DNA sequence: TGTGCCAGCAGCTTAGCGGGAAGGGACAGGCCTCCCAATACGCAGTATTTT.

V and J are TRBV5-1 and TRBJ2-1; D is perhaps TRBD2 (5 bases). Between the trimmed V and J ends, which lost 1 base and 0 bases, there was a span of 8 bases. CDR3 length: 15 amino acids. Germline V CDR1 and CDR2: SGHRS, YFSETQ. The CDR3 sequence is CASSLYAGSYNEQFF. The CDR3 coding sequence is TGCGCCAGCAGCTTGTATGCGGGCTCCTACAATGAGCAGTTCTTC.

This clone was recorded only once. The CDR3 coding sequence is TGCGCCAGCAGCCAAGGACAACAGGTGATCCAAGAGACCCAGTACTTC. The encoded protein is CASSQGQQVIQETQYF. V usage is TRBV4-1 and J usage is TRBJ2-5; tentative D call: TRBD1 (5 bases). The CDR3 runs 16 residues. Germline CDR1 and CDR2: MGHRA and YSYEKL. Trimming took 1 base from V and 1 from J, leaving 13 bases between them.

This sequence joins TRBV5-5 and TRBJ2-3; D not certain. Trimming shortened V by 5 bases and J by 0 bases, and 4 bases separated the two germline ends. Germline lookup yields CDR1 SGHKS and CDR2 YYEKEE (reference sequence). The CDR3 sequence is 12 residues long. The CDR3 coding sequence is TGTGCCAGCAGACGGAGCACAGATACGCAGTATTTT. It translates to CASRRSTDTQYF. Filled out from reference TRBV5-5 and TRBJ2-3, the complete variable domain reads DAGVTQSPTHLIKTRGQQVTLRCSPISGHKSVSWYQQVLGQGPQFIFQYYEKEERGRGNFPDRFSARQFPNYSSELNVNALLLGDSALYLCASRRSTDTQYFGPGTRLTVL.

This chain joins TRBV5-1 and TRBJ1-4; unclear D gene. Trimming left V 2 bases short and J 4 bases short, with 12 bases between. The CDR3 sequence is 15 residues long. CDR1 and CDR2 from the germline V gene are SGHRS and YFSETQ. CDR3 region: CASSFGGSFNEKLFF. CDR3 nucleotide sequence: TGCGCCAGCAGCTTCGGAGGCTCCTTTAATGAAAAACTGTTTTTT.

The chain has TRBV15 and TRBJ2-5; weak D call: TRBD1 (7 bases). V shed 3 bases and J shed 5 bases, with 19 bases lying between them. The CDR3 sequence is 16 residues long. Germline lookup yields CDR1 LNHNV and CDR2 YYDKDF (reference sequence). CDR3 residues: CATSRGAGGLDETQYF. CDR3 coding DNA: TGTGCCACCAGCAGGGGAGCAGGGGGGCTGGATGAGACCCAGTACTTC. The complete variable domain, with remaining parts taken from reference TRBV15 and TRBJ2-5, reads DAMVIQNPRYQVTQFGKPVTLSCSQTLNHNVMYWYQQKSSQAPKLLFHYYDKDFNNEADTPDNFQSRRPNTSFCFLDIRSPGLGDTAMYLCATSRGAGGLDETQYFGPGTRLLVL.

The CDR3 sequence: CASSPPRQGQAYGYTF. CDR3 nucleotide sequence: TGCGCCAGCAGCCCCCCTCGACAGGGGCAGGCCTATGGCTACACCTTC. The V call is TRBV5-1, the J call TRBJ1-2; 8 positions match TRBD1. Germline-derived CDR1 and CDR2 are SGHRS and YFSETQ. The CDR3 covers 16 residues. J was trimmed by 4 bases and V by 4 bases; bases with no gene match: 12.

The chain is built from TRBV7-9 and TRBJ2-7; 12 nucleotides line up with TRBD1. Per germline, CDR1 SEHNR and CDR2 FQNEAQ (reference sequence). CDR3 length: 14 residues. Losses at the gene ends were 5 bases for V and 9 bases for J; bases not matched to a gene: 8. The CDR3 is CASSLPGQGAGQYV. CDR3 bases: TGTGCCAGCAGCCTACCGGGACAGGGGGCGGGGCAGTACGTC.

The chain couples TRBV4-1 to TRBJ1-1; 8 bases are shared with TRBD1. The V gene's germline CDR1 is MGHRA and CDR2 YSYEKL. The CDR3 runs 15 residues. With V trimmed by 3 bases and J by 1 base, 4 bases remained unmatched. CDR3 in amino acids: CASSQLQGGNTEAFF. The CDR3 DNA sequence: TGCGCCAGCAGCCAGTTACAGGGGGGGAACACTGAAGCTTTCTTT.

The V and J genes are TRBV28 and TRBJ1-3; no reliable D call. CDR1 and CDR2 from the germline V gene are MDHEN and SYDVKM. This CDR3 spans 14 amino acids. V lost 6 bases to trimming and J lost 4 bases, with 13 bases between them. Written as DNA, the CDR3 is TGTGCCAGCAGCGGGAGGGCATTGGGAAACACCATATATTTT. Translated, it gives CASSGRALGNTIYF.

The chain couples TRBV5-1 to TRBJ2-5; 14 nucleotides align to TRBD2. The CDR3 runs to 15 residues. The ends lost 4 bases at V and 2 bases at J; junction bases unmatched: 1. The germline V gene has CDR1 SGHRS and CDR2 YFSETQ. The CDR3 bases are TGCGCCAGCAGCAGACTAGCGGGGGGGCAAGAGACCCAGTACTTC. This sequence encodes CASSRLAGGQETQYF.

The chain is built from TRBV6-6 and TRBJ1-2; 7 nucleotides line up with TRBD1. Germline V gene lookup returns CDR1 MNHNY and CDR2 SVGAGI (reference sequence). Trimming at V came to 6 bases and at J to 2 bases, leaving 3 bases not matched to a gene. The CDR3 totals 13 residues. This chain's CDR3 is CASRQTGNYGYTF. DNA of the CDR3: TGTGCCAGCAGGCAGACAGGGAACTATGGCTACACCTTC.

The DNA for the CDR3 is TGTGCCAGCGGAGGGCGGGACAGGGGCTACGAGCAGTACTTC. Translating it yields CASGGRDRGYEQYF. The V and J genes are TRBV6-5 and TRBJ2-7; TRBD1 aligns across 10 bases. This CDR3 comprises 14 residues. With 8 bases clipped from V and 3 bases from J, the junction kept 7 bases outside the gene matches. CDR1 and CDR2 from the germline V gene are MNHEY and SVGAGI.

V gene TRBV7-9 combines with J gene TRBJ2-5, with TRBD1 matching 7 bases. Germline V gene sequence: CDR1 SEHNR, CDR2 FQNEAQ (reference sequence). The CDR3 length is 13 residues. Unmatched junction bases numbered 6, after V lost 7 bases and J lost 4 bases. CDR3 amino acids: CASNLGQIETQYF. DNA for the CDR3: TGTGCCAGCAACTTGGGACAGATAGAGACCCAGTACTTC.

The chain uses TRBV5-1 and TRBJ1-1; D might be TRBD1 (6 bases). CDR3 size: 16 residues. Trimming removed 0 bases from V and 0 bases from J, with 12 bases in between. From germline, CDR1 is SGHRS and CDR2 YFSETQ. The CDR3 loop reads CASSLGGQNVNTEAFF. The CDR3 DNA reads as TGCGCCAGCAGCTTGGGTGGACAGAACGTGAACACTGAAGCTTTCTTT.

The chain has TRBV19 and TRBJ2-6; D is perhaps TRBD1 (5 bases). Germline V lookup: CDR1 LNHDA, CDR2 SQIVND (reference sequence). Trimming took 7 bases from V and 4 from J, leaving 8 bases between them. This CDR3 is built from 13 residues. Here the CDR3 DNA reads TGTGCCAGTACAGGGAACGGGGCCAACGTCCTGACTTTC. It is translated as CASTGNGANVLTF.

V gene TRBV7-8 combines with J gene TRBJ1-1; 8 bases are a match to TRBD1. Germline values: CDR1 SGHVS, CDR2 FQNEAQ. Germline trimming cut 4 bases from V and 2 bases from J; bases unmatched to any gene: 3. This CDR3 has 14 amino acids. CDR3 in DNA: TGTGCCAGCAGCTCCAGGGGGCTCAACACTGAAGCTTTCTTT. It specifies CASSSRGLNTEAFF.

The genes are TRBV7-8 and TRBJ2-3; 7 bases match TRBD2. Germline trimming cut 5 bases from V and 0 bases from J; bases unmatched to any gene: 8. Per the germline V gene, CDR1 is SGHVS and CDR2 is FQNEAQ. The CDR3 has 16 amino acids. As DNA, the CDR3 is TGTGCCAGCAGCCGAGCCGGGACTACTAGCACAGATACGCAGTATTTT. This encodes CASSRAGTTSTDTQYF. Drawing the rest from reference TRBV7-8 and TRBJ2-3, the complete variable domain is GAGVSQSPRYKVAKRGQDVALRCDPISGHVSLFWYQQALGQGPEFLTYFQNEAQLDKSGLPSDRFFAERPEGSVSTLKIQRTQQEDSAVYLCASSRAGTTSTDTQYFGPGTRLTVL.

The rearrangement joins TRBV7-2 to TRBJ2-2; possibly TRBD2 for D (6 bases). The CDR3 consists of 17 residues. The V and J ends lost 5 bases and 1 base respectively, with 17 bases between them. Germline CDR1 SGHTA, CDR2 FQGNSA. Here the CDR3 reads CASSPLPAGLNTGELFF. CDR3 nucleotide sequence: TGTGCCAGCAGCCCCCTCCCGGCGGGGCTGAACACCGGGGAGCTGTTTTTT.

This chain uses TRBV11-3 with TRBJ1-4; possible D gene TRBD1, 5 bases. The CDR3 loop spans 16 amino acids. CDR1 and CDR2 (germline): SGHNT, YENEEA. Trimming took off 5 bases at V and 0 bases at J, with 13 bases between the two ends. The CDR3 region has the DNA TGTGCCAGCAGCCGAAACAGGAGTACAACTAATGAAAAACTGTTTTTT. This sequence encodes CASSRNRSTTNEKLFF.